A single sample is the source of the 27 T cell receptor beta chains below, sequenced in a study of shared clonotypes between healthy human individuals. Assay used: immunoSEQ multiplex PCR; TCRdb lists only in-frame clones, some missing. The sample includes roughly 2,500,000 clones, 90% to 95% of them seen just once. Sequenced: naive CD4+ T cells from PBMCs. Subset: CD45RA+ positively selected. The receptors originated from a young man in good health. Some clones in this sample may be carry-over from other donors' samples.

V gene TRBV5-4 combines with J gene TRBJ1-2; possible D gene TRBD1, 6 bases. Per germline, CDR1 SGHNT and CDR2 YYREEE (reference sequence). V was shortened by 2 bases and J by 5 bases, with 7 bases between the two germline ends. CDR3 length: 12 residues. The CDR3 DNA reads TGTGCCAGCAGCTTCGACAGGTATGGCTACACCTTC. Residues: CASSFDRYGYTF. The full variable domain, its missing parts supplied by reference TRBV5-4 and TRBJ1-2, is ETGVTQSPTHLIKTRGQQVTLRCSSQSGHNTVSWYQQALGQGPQFIFQYYREEENGRGNFPPRFSGLQFPNYSSELNVNALELDDSALYLCASSFDRYGYTFGSGTRLTVV.

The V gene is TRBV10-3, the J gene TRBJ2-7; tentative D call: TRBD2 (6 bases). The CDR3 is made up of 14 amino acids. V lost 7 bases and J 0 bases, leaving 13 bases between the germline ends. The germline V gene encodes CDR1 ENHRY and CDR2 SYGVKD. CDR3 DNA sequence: TGTGCCATCAAGGAGCGGGCCACCTCCTACGAGCAGTACTTC. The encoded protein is CAIKERATSYEQYF.

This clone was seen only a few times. The CDR3 protein is CASSLGAGPDTQYF. CDR3 nucleotide sequence: TGTGCCAGCAGCTTAGGAGCGGGACCGGATACGCAGTATTTT. The chain couples TRBV7-2 to TRBJ2-3; 7 nucleotides agree with TRBD2. The CDR3 length is 14 residues. Losses at the gene ends were 1 base for V and 6 bases for J; bases not matched to a gene: 4. CDR1 is SGHTA and CDR2 is FQGNSA in the germline V gene. Full variable domain (remainder filled in from reference TRBV7-2 and TRBJ2-3): GAGVSQSPSNKVTEKGKDVELRCDPISGHTALYWYRQSLGQGLEFLIYFQGNSAPDKSGLPSDRFSAERTGGSVSTLTIQRTQQEDSAVYLCASSLGAGPDTQYFGPGTRLTVL.

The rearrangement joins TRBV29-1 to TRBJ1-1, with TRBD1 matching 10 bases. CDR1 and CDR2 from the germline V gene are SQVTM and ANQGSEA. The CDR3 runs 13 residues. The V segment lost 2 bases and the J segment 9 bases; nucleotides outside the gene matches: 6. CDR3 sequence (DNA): TGCAGCGTTGAACTTGGACAGGGGGTGAAAGCTTTCTTT. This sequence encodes CSVELGQGVKAFF. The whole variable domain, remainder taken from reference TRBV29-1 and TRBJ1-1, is SAVISQKPSRDICQRGTSLTIQCQVDSQVTMMFWYRQQPGQSLTLIATANQGSEATYESGFVIDKFPISRPNLTFSTLTVSNMSPEDSSIYLCSVELGQGVKAFFGQGTRLTVV.

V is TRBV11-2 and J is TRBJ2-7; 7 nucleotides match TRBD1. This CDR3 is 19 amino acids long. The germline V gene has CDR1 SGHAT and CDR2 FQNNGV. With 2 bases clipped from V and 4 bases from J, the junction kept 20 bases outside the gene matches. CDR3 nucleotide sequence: TGTGCCAGCAGCTTAACGACCGGGACAGACCCGGCTTCTTGGTACGAGCAGTACTTC. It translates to CASSLTTGTDPASWYEQYF.

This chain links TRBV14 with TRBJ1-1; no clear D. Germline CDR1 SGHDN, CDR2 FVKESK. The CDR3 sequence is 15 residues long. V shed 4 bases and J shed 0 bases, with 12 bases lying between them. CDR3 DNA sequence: TGTGCCAGCAGCCGAACGTCGGGTATGAACACTGAAGCTTTCTTT. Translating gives CASSRTSGMNTEAFF.

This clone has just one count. The CDR3 sequence is CSGSGDTQYF. Written as DNA, the CDR3 is TGCAGTGGCTCCGGTGATACGCAGTATTTT. V gene TRBV20-1 combines with J gene TRBJ2-3; D remains unclear. Germline CDR1 and CDR2: DFQATT and SNEGSKA (reference sequence). Trimming stripped 7 bases from V and 6 bases from J, with 8 bases between. This CDR3 is built from 10 residues.

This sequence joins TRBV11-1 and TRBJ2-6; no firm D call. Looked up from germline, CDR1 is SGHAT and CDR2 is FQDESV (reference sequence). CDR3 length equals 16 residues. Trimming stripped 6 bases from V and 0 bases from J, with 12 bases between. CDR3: CASRRGISSGANVLTF. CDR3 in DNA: TGTGCCAGCAGGCGAGGAATCAGCTCTGGGGCCAACGTCCTGACTTTC.

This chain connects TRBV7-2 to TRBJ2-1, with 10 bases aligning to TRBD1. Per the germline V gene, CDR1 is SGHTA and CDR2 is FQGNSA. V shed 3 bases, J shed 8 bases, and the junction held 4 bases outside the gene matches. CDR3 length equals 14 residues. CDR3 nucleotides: TGTGCCAGCAGCTTGGGACAGGGGTGGGATGAGCAGTTCTTC. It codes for CASSLGQGWDEQFF.

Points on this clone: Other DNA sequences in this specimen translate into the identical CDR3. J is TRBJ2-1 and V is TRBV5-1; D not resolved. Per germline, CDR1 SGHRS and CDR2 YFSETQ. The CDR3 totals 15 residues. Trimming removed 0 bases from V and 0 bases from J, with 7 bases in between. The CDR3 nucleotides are TGCGCCAGCAGCTTGGGTTCGAGCTCCTACAATGAGCAGTTCTTC. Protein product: CASSLGSSSYNEQFF.

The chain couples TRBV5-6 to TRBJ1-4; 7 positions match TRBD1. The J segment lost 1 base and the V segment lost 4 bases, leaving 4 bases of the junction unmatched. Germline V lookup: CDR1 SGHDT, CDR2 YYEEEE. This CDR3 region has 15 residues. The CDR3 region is CASSDHRGTNEKLFF. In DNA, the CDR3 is TGTGCCAGCAGCGACCACAGGGGAACTAATGAAAAACTGTTTTTT.

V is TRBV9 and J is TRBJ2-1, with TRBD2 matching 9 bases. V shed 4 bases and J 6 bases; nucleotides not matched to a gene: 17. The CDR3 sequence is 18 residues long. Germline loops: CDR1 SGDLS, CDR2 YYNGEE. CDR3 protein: CASSLTTHSGRLGNEQFF. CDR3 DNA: TGTGCCAGCAGCCTAACAACGCATAGCGGGAGACTCGGCAATGAGCAGTTCTTC.

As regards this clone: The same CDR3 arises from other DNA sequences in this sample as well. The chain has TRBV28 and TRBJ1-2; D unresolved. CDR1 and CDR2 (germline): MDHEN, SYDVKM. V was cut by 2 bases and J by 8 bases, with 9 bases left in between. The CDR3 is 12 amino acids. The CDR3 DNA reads TGTGCCAGCAGTTTACCGCCCGGCGGCTACACCTTC. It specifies CASSLPPGGYTF.

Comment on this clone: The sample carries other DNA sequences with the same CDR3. The CDR3: CASSPRTGELFF. CDR3 DNA: TGTGCCAGCAGCCCCCGGACCGGGGAGCTGTTTTTT. This chain connects TRBV11-3 to TRBJ2-2; D unclear. The CDR3 consists of 12 residues. Germline loops: CDR1 SGHNT, CDR2 YENEEA. The V and J ends lost 5 bases and 5 bases respectively, with 6 bases between them. The whole variable domain, remainder taken from reference TRBV11-3 and TRBJ2-2, is EAGVVQSPRYKIIEKKQPVAFWCNPISGHNTLYWYLQNLGQGPELLIRYENEEAVDDSQLPKDRFSAERLKGVDSTLKIQPAELGDSAVYLCASSPRTGELFFGEGSRLTVL.

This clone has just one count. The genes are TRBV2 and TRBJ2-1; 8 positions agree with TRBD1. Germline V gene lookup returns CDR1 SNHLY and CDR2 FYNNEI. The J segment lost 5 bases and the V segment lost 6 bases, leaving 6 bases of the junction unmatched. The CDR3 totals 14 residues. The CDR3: CASSGTGGHNEQFF. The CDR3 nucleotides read TGTGCCAGCAGCGGGACAGGAGGCCACAATGAGCAGTTCTTC.

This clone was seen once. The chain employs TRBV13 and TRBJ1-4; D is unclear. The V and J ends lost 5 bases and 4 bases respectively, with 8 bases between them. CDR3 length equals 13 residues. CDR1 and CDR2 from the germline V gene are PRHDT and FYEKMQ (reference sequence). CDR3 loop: CASSGGNNEKLFF. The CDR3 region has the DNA TGTGCCAGCAGCGGAGGAAATAATGAAAAACTGTTTTTT.

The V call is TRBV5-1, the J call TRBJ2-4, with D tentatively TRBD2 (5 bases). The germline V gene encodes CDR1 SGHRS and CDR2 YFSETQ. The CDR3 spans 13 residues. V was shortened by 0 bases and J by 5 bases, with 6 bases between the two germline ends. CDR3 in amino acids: CASSLGTQNIQYF. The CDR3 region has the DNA TGCGCCAGCAGCTTGGGGACTCAAAACATTCAGTACTTC.

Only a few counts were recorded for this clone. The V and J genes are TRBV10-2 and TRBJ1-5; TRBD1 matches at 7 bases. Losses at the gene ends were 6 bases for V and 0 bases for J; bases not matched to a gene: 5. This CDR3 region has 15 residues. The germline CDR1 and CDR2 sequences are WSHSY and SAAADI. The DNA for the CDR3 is TGCGCCAGCAGCTTCGGACAGGTTAGCAATCAGCCCCAGCATTTT. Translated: CASSFGQVSNQPQHF.

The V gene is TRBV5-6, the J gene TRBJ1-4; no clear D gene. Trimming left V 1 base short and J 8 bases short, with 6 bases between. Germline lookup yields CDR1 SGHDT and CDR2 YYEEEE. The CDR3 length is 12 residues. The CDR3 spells CASSLTGEKLFF. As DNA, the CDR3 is TGTGCCAGCAGCTTGACGGGCGAAAAACTGTTTTTT.

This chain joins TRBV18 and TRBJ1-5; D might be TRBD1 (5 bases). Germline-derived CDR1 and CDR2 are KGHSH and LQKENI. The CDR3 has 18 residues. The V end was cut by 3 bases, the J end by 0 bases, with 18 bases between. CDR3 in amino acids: CASSPRGAAIDSNQPQHF. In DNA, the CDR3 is TGTGCCAGCTCACCTCGTGGGGCCGCAATAGATAGCAATCAGCCCCAGCATTTT. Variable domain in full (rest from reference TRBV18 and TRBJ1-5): NAGVMQNPRHLVRRRGQEARLRCSPMKGHSHVYWYRQLPEEGLKFMVYLQKENIIDESGMPKERFSAEFPKEGPSILRIQQVVRGDSAAYFCASSPRGAAIDSNQPQHFGDGTRLSIL.

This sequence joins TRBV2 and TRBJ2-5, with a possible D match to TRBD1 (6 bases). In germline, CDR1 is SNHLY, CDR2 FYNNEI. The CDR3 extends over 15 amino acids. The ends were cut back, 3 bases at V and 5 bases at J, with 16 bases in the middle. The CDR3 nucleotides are TGTGCCAGCAGTGAGTCAGGGGCGCCTTGGGAGACCCAGTACTTC. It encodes CASSESGAPWETQYF.

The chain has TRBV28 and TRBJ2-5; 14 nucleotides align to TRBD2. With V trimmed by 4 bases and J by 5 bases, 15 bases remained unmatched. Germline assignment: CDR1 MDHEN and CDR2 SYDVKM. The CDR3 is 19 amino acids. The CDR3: CASSSPPGTSGSNWETQYF. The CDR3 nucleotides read TGTGCCAGCAGTTCCCCCCCGGGGACTAGCGGGAGTAACTGGGAGACCCAGTACTTC.

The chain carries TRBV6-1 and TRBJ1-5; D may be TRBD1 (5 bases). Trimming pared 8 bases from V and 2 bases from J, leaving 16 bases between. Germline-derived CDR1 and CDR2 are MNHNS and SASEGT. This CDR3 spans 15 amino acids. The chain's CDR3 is CASASGPRRNQPQHF. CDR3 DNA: TGTGCCAGCGCCTCAGGGCCGCGACGCAATCAGCCCCAGCATTTT.

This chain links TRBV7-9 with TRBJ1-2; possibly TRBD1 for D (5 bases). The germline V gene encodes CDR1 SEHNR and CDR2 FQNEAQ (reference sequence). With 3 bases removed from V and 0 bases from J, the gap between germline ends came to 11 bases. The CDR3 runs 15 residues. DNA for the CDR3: TGTGCCAGCAGCTTGGGCAGGGCCGCTAACTATGGCTACACCTTC. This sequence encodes CASSLGRAANYGYTF.

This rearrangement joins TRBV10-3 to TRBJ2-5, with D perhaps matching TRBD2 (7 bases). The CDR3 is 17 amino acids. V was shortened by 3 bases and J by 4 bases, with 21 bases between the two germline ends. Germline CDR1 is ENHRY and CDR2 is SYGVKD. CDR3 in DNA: TGTGCCATCAGTGAAGGGGACCGGGGGGCGACCAGAGAGACCCAGTACTTC. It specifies CAISEGDRGATRETQYF.

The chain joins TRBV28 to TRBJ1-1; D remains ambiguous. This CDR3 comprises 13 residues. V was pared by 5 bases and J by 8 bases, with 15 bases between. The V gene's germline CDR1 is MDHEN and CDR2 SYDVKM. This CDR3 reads CASSLTSFGEAFF. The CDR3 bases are TGTGCCAGCAGTCTAACATCCTTTGGAGAAGCTTTCTTT.

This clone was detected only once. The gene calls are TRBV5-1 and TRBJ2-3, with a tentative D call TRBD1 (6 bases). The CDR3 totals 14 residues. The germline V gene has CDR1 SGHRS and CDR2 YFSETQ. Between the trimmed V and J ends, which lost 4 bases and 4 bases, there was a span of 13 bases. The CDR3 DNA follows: TGCGCCAGCAGCCCTACAGGGTTAGCAGATACGCAGTATTTT. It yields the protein CASSPTGLADTQYF. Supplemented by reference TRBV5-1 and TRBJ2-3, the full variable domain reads KAGVTQTPRYLIKTRGQQVTLSCSPISGHRSVSWYQQTPGQGLQFLFEYFSETQRNKGNFPGRFSGRQFSNSRSEMNVSTLELGDSALYLCASSPTGLADTQYFGPGTRLTVL.